Following are 32 T cell receptor beta chains from one sample sequenced in a study of PD-1 blockade in classical Hodgkin lymphoma. As for time point: cycle 4 day 1 (C4D1), after less than seven weeks of nivolumab. No patient escaped relapse after autologous stem cell transplantation, and brentuximab vedotin exposure varied. The protocol was immunoSEQ multiplex PCR, while the TCRdb copy is restricted to in-frame clones and leaves out a portion. The table has 43,000 or so clones, around 80% seen once. The material sequenced was peripheral blood mononuclear cells (PBMCs), taken before the fourth cycle of nivolumab. These receptors were collected from a human donor with classical Hodgkin lymphoma.

The CDR3 is CASSLTGRITYNEQFF. For the CDR3, the DNA is TGTGCCAGCAGCTTAACTGGTAGGATCACCTACAATGAGCAGTTCTTC. This rearrangement joins TRBV7-3 to TRBJ2-1, with D unresolved. The CDR3 covers 16 residues. CDR1 is SGHTA, CDR2 FQGTGA, per germline. Trimming pared 0 bases from V and 2 bases from J, leaving 11 bases between. Combining the CDR3 with reference TRBV7-3 and TRBJ2-1 gives the whole variable domain GAGVSQTPSNKVTEKGKYVELRCDPISGHTALYWYRQSLGQGPEFLIYFQGTGAADDSGLPNDRFFAVRPEGSVSTLKIQRTERGDSAVYLCASSLTGRITYNEQFFGPGTRLTVL.

V is TRBV13 and J is TRBJ1-2; D unclear. The CDR3 contains 15 residues. Germline V gives CDR1 PRHDT, CDR2 FYEKMQ (reference sequence). V lost 5 bases to trimming and J lost 9 bases, with 22 bases between them. CDR3 in amino acids: CASSARLPVYTSYTF. Here the CDR3 DNA reads TGTGCCAGCAGCGCTCGACTCCCCGTCTATACGAGCTACACCTTC.

The chain couples TRBV9 to TRBJ1-3; 7 nucleotides agree with TRBD1. The CDR3 has 16 amino acids. V was clipped by 1 base and J by 0 bases; unmatched bases: 4. Germline loops: CDR1 SGDLS, CDR2 YYNGEE. CDR3 protein: CASSVLGTASGNTIYF. The CDR3 DNA reads as TGTGCCAGCAGCGTACTTGGGACAGCCTCTGGAAACACCATATATTTT.

This clone appeared once. The V and J genes are TRBV6-5 and TRBJ2-5; D unresolved. The J call may be incorrect, as the DNA end agrees better with TRBJ2-7. CDR1 MNHEY and CDR2 SVGAGI come from the germline V gene. This CDR3 has 13 residues. The CDR3 DNA is TGTGCCAGCAGTTACTCGAGCAGGAGCGAGCAGTACTTC. The encoded protein is CASSYSSRSEQYF.

The chain carries TRBV11-3 and TRBJ1-3; tentatively, D is TRBD1 (6 bases). The V gene lost 1 base and the J gene lost 0 bases, with 13 bases spanning the gap. CDR3 length: 17 amino acids. The V gene's germline CDR1 is SGHNT and CDR2 YENEEA. CDR3 DNA sequence: TGTGCCAGCAGCTTAGCCAGGGACACCCGCTCTGGAAACACCATATATTTT. Translated, it gives CASSLARDTRSGNTIYF.

This clone occurred a few times. The gene calls are TRBV4-3 and TRBJ2-7, with 8 bases lining up with TRBD2. V trimming: 3 bases; J trimming: 3 bases; junction bases outside the gene matches: 7. This CDR3 has 15 amino acids. Per germline, CDR1 LGHNA and CDR2 YSLEER. The CDR3 region has the DNA TGCGCCAGCAGCCACCAAGCGGGGGAAGACTACGAGCAGTACTTC. It translates to CASSHQAGEDYEQYF.

The chain has TRBV27 and TRBJ1-1; unclear D gene. The V end was cut by 3 bases, the J end by 1 base, with 9 bases between. Germline lookup yields CDR1 MNHEY and CDR2 SMNVEV (reference sequence). The CDR3 loop spans 14 amino acids. For the CDR3, the DNA is TGTGCCAGCAGTTTTAGGCAGAGGAACACTGAAGCTTTCTTT. Translating it yields CASSFRQRNTEAFF.

This clone is a singleton in its sample. This chain connects TRBV28 to TRBJ1-2; the D gene is possibly TRBD1 (5 bases). Germline CDR1 reads MDHEN; CDR2 reads SYDVKM. CDR3 length: 14 residues. Trimming removed 8 bases from V and 4 bases from J, with 17 bases in between. CDR3: CASRLGGYSYGYTF. As DNA, the CDR3 is TGTGCCAGCCGCCTCGGGGGTTATAGCTATGGCTACACCTTC.

The chain has TRBV18 and TRBJ2-5, with 7 positions matching TRBD1. V gave up 3 bases and J gave up 4 bases; unmatched junction bases: 2. The V gene's germline CDR1 is KGHSH and CDR2 LQKENI. The CDR3 contains 13 residues. The CDR3 is CASSPAGGETQYF. As DNA, the CDR3 is TGTGCCAGCTCACCGGCAGGGGGAGAGACCCAGTACTTC.

The chain uses TRBV11-2 and TRBJ1-2, with 7 bases aligning to TRBD1. Germline assignment: CDR1 SGHAT and CDR2 FQNNGV. V lost 4 bases to trimming and J lost 2 bases; unmatched junction nucleotides: 7. This CDR3 has 15 amino acids. CDR3 residues: CASSSRQGWNYGYTF. The CDR3 DNA sequence: TGTGCCAGCAGCTCACGACAGGGTTGGAACTATGGCTACACCTTC.

In its sample, this clone was seen a few times. This chain links TRBV2 with TRBJ2-7, with D possibly TRBD2 on 5 matching bases. The CDR3 runs 15 residues. Trimming pared 6 bases from V and 5 bases from J, leaving 20 bases between. Germline CDR1 is SNHLY and CDR2 is FYNNEI. The CDR3 loop reads CASSLRAAGQDEQYF. CDR3 coding DNA: TGTGCCAGCAGCCTCCGAGCGGCCGGTCAAGACGAGCAGTACTTC.

This rearrangement joins TRBV4-2 to TRBJ2-5, with TRBD2 matching 16 bases. Per germline, CDR1 LGHNA and CDR2 YNFKEQ. CDR3 length equals 17 residues. J gave up 5 bases and V 5 bases, and 8 bases lay outside the gene matches. The CDR3, as DNA: TGTGCCAGCAGCGGGATAACGGGACTAGCGGGGGGGGAGACCCAGTACTTC. Protein: CASSGITGLAGGETQYF.

The chain employs TRBV4-2 and TRBJ1-2; TRBD1 agrees at 7 bases. The V gene's germline CDR1 is LGHNA and CDR2 YNFKEQ. The J segment lost 8 bases and the V segment lost 0 bases, leaving 9 bases of the junction unmatched. This CDR3 contains 15 residues. The CDR3 coding sequence is TGTGCCAGCAGCCAAGATGGTAGGGGGCAGAAGGGCTACACCTTC. Its translation: CASSQDGRGQKGYTF.

A few counts support this clone. This chain connects TRBV2 to TRBJ2-1; 8 bases line up with TRBD2. Germline V gives CDR1 SNHLY, CDR2 FYNNEI. The CDR3 is made up of 14 amino acids. After removal of 3 bases from V and 8 bases from J, the junction contained 6 bases not matched to a gene. The CDR3 sequence: CASSDRGGTDEQFF. DNA for the CDR3: TGTGCCAGCAGTGATCGGGGGGGCACCGATGAGCAGTTCTTC. Looking up the rest from reference TRBV2 and TRBJ2-1 gives the full variable domain: EPEVTQTPSHQVTQMGQEVILRCVPISNHLYFYWYRQILGQKVEFLVSFYNNEISEKSEIFDDQFSVERPDGSNFTLKIRSTKLEDSAMYFCASSDRGGTDEQFFGPGTRLTVL.

The table lists this clone with a few counts. V gene TRBV13 combines with J gene TRBJ1-2, with D possibly matching TRBD1 (5 bases). This CDR3 is built from 17 residues. Deletions cut 1 base from V and 4 bases from J, with 19 bases between. Per the germline V gene, CDR1 is PRHDT and CDR2 is FYEKMQ (reference sequence). The CDR3 DNA sequence: TGTGCCAGCAGCTTAGAGGGGACCGATACTCTAGCCTATGGCTACACCTTC. Its translation is CASSLEGTDTLAYGYTF.

V is TRBV6-5 and J is TRBJ1-2; a possible D gene is TRBD1 (5 bases). Germline V gene data show CDR1 as MNHEY and CDR2 as SVGAGI. V shed 6 bases and J shed 8 bases, with 13 bases lying between them. CDR3 length: 12 residues. CDR3 region: CASRLQGFGYTF. The CDR3 DNA reads TGTGCCAGCAGACTTCAGGGCTTCGGCTACACCTTC.

The CDR3 is CASSLGFSSLNTEAFF. Here the CDR3 DNA reads TGTGCCAGCAGCTTAGGATTCTCCAGCCTGAACACTGAAGCTTTCTTT. The chain recombines TRBV7-9 with TRBJ1-1, with D hard to call. Trimming shortened V by 1 base and J by 0 bases, and 12 bases separated the two germline ends. The CDR3 is 16 residues long. Germline lookup yields CDR1 SEHNR and CDR2 FQNEAQ (reference sequence).

CDR3 sequence (DNA): TGTGCCAGCAGCTTGGAGCCCCATGAGCAGTTCTTC. The encoded protein is CASSLEPHEQFF. The rearrangement links TRBV5-6 to TRBJ2-1; D is ambiguous. Trimming removed 0 bases from V and 8 bases from J, with 6 bases in between. CDR1 is SGHDT, CDR2 YYEEEE, per germline. The CDR3 is 12 residues long.

This chain links TRBV5-5 with TRBJ2-5; 7 bases are a match to TRBD1. CDR1 is SGHKS and CDR2 is YYEKEE in the germline V gene (reference sequence). The length of the CDR3 is 11 residues. J gave up 5 bases and V 8 bases, and 3 bases lay outside the gene matches. The DNA for the CDR3 is TGTGCCAGTGAAGGGGGCGAGACCCAGTACTTC. It specifies CASEGGETQYF.

The chain couples TRBV5-1 to TRBJ1-2; tentative D call: TRBD1 (6 bases). This CDR3 has 13 residues. Trimming took 5 bases from V and 7 from J, leaving 15 bases between them. Germline lookup yields CDR1 SGHRS and CDR2 YFSETQ. CDR3 DNA: TGCGCCAGCAGGGGGGTGGAGGACAGTGGCTACACCTTC. Encoded protein: CASRGVEDSGYTF.

The chain carries TRBV4-3 and TRBJ1-1, with TRBD1 matching 7 bases. The CDR3 contains 20 residues. The germline V gene has CDR1 LGHNA and CDR2 YSLEER. With V trimmed by 0 bases and J by 0 bases, 16 bases remained unmatched. The CDR3 nucleotides are TGCGCCAGCAGCCAAGAGGTCCCGACAGGGAGACTGTTCATGAACACTGAAGCTTTCTTT. Translated: CASSQEVPTGRLFMNTEAFF.

This clone was found once. The chain carries TRBV6-5 and TRBJ1-5; D is perhaps TRBD1 (6 bases). This CDR3 region has 16 residues. Trimming took off 0 bases at V and 4 bases at J, with 13 bases between the two ends. Germline V gene lookup returns CDR1 MNHEY and CDR2 SVGAGI. The CDR3 sequence is CASSYSGRGPNQPQHF. The CDR3 DNA sequence: TGTGCCAGCAGTTACTCGGGCAGGGGACCTAATCAGCCCCAGCATTTT.

This clone appeared a few times. The chain links TRBV9 to TRBJ2-1; a weak D match, TRBD2 (5 bases). The germline V gene encodes CDR1 SGDLS and CDR2 YYNGEE. V lost 7 bases and J lost 8, with 19 bases in between. This CDR3 contains 14 residues. The CDR3 reads CASSGQYGRDEQFF. CDR3 in DNA: TGTGCCAGCTCCGGGCAGTACGGGCGGGATGAGCAGTTCTTC.

This chain uses TRBV5-1 with TRBJ2-3, with D uncertain. The CDR3 loop spans 15 amino acids. CDR1 is SGHRS, CDR2 YFSETQ, per germline. The ends were cut back, 3 bases at V and 0 bases at J, with 11 bases in the middle. CDR3 loop: CASSSTVASTDTQYF. In nucleotides, the CDR3 is TGCGCCAGCAGCTCGACGGTTGCTAGCACAGATACGCAGTATTTT.

The chain links TRBV6-1 to TRBJ1-4, with D tentatively TRBD1 (6 bases). V lost 5 bases, J lost 7 bases, and 17 bases lay in between. Germline CDR1 MNHNS, CDR2 SASEGT. The CDR3 runs to 15 residues. CDR3 nucleotide sequence: TGTGCCAGCAGTAGAACCCGGGGGGCGGCTGAAAAACTGTTTTTT. It is translated as CASSRTRGAAEKLFF.

Only one count was recorded for this clone. V gene TRBV9 combines with J gene TRBJ2-2; 12 positions match TRBD2. V trimming: 2 bases; J trimming: 4 bases; junction bases outside the gene matches: 6. Germline V gives CDR1 SGDLS, CDR2 YYNGEE. CDR3 length: 17 amino acids. Here the CDR3 reads CASSVGPGLAGTGELFF. For the CDR3, the DNA is TGTGCCAGCAGCGTGGGTCCGGGACTAGCGGGCACCGGGGAGCTGTTTTTT.

V gene TRBV6-6 combines with J gene TRBJ2-7, with D uncertain. Germline V lookup: CDR1 MNHNY, CDR2 SVGAGI (reference sequence). The CDR3 covers 14 residues. Deletions cut 6 bases from V and 6 bases from J, with 18 bases between. In DNA form, the CDR3 reads TGTGCCAGCAGCCCTTCGGCGGTGTCGGGCGAGCAGTACTTC. This gives the protein CASSPSAVSGEQYF.

The genes are TRBV5-1 and TRBJ2-7; TRBD1 might be the D (5 bases). Trimming stripped 0 bases from V and 1 base from J, with 14 bases between. The germline V gene encodes CDR1 SGHRS and CDR2 YFSETQ. The CDR3 contains 16 residues. Here the CDR3 DNA reads TGCGCCAGCAGCTTGGATCAGGGAATATGGTCCTACGAGCAGTACTTC. This encodes CASSLDQGIWSYEQYF.

This chain links TRBV7-9 with TRBJ2-3; 7 bases fit TRBD1. The CDR3 consists of 15 residues. Germline lookup yields CDR1 SEHNR and CDR2 FQNEAQ (reference sequence). V was pared by 6 bases and J by 0 bases, with 6 bases of the junction left unmatched. CDR3 DNA: TGTGCCAGCAGTACCGGGACAGCTAGCACAGATACGCAGTATTTT. Translating it yields CASSTGTASTDTQYF. The full variable domain, in which reference TRBV7-9 and TRBJ2-3 provide the parts outside the CDR3, is DTGVSQNPRHKITKRGQNVTFRCDPISEHNRLYWYRQTLGQGPEFLTYFQNEAQLEKSRLLSDRFSAERPKGSFSTLEIQRTEQGDSAMYLCASSTGTASTDTQYFGPGTRLTVL.

This clone was observed a handful of times. V usage is TRBV28 and J usage is TRBJ1-1; D is ambiguous. Trimming removed 4 bases from V and 11 bases from J, with 20 bases in between. CDR3 length equals 14 residues. CDR1 MDHEN and CDR2 SYDVKM come from the germline V gene. The CDR3, as DNA: TGTGCCAGCAGTTCCGCCATTAGCCGCGGTGACGCTTTCTTT. It yields the protein CASSSAISRGDAFF.

As concerns this clone: A junction end diverges from the germline sequence, so it may reflect a read error. The chain uses TRBV7-7 and TRBJ2-5; D remains ambiguous. CDR3 length: 14 amino acids. Germline V CDR1 and CDR2: SSHAT, FNYEAQ (reference sequence). CDR3 sequence (DNA): TGTGCTAGCAGCTATTCCGACGGACAAGAGACCCAGTACTTC. Its translation is CASSYSDGQETQYF.

The chain combines TRBV19 with TRBJ2-3; TRBD2 matches 8 bases. With V trimmed by 10 bases and J by 0 bases, 3 bases remained unmatched. The germline gives CDR1 LNHDA, CDR2 SQIVND (reference sequence). The CDR3 is made up of 13 amino acids. CDR3 region: CATASGSTDTQYF. The CDR3 DNA sequence: TGTGCCACCGCTAGCGGGAGCACAGATACGCAGTATTTT.